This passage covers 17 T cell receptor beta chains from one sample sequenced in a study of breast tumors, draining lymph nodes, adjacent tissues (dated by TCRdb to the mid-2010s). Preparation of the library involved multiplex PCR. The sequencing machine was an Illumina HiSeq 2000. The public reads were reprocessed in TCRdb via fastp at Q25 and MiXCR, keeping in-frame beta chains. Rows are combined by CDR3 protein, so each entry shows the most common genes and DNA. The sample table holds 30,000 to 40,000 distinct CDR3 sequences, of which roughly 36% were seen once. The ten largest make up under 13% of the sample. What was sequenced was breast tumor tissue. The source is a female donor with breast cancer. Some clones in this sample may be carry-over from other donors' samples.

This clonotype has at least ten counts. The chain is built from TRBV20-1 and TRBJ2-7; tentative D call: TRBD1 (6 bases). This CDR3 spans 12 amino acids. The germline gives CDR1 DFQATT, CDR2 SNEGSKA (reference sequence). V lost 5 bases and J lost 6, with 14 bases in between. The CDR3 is CSAGERGSEQYF. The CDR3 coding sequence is TGCAGTGCTGGGGAAAGGGGGAGCGAGCAGTACTTC.

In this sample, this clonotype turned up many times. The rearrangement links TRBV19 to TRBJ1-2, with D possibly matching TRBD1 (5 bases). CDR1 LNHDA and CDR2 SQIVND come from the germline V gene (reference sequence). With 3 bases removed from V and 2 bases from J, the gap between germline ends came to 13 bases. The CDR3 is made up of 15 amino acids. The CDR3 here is CASSMGTFQNYGYTF. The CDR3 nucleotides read TGTGCCAGTAGTATGGGGACTTTCCAGAACTATGGCTACACCTTC.

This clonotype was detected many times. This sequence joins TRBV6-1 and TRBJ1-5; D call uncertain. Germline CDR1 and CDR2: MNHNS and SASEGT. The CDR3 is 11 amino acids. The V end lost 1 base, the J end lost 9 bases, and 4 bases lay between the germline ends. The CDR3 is CASSEGMPQHF. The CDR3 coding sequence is TGTGCCAGCAGTGAAGGCATGCCCCAGCATTTT.

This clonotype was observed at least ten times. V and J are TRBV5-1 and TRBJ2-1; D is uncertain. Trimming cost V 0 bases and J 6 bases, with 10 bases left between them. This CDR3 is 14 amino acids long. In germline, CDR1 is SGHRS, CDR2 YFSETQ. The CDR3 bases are TGCGCCAGCAGCTTGGGGGGATATTCCAATGAGCAGTTCTTC. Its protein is CASSLGGYSNEQFF.

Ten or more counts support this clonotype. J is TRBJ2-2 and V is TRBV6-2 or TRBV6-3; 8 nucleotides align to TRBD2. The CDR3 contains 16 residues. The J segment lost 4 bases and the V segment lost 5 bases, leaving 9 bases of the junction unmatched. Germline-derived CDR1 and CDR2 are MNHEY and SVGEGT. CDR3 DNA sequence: TGTGCCAGCAGTCACAACCGACGGGAGGGCACCGGGGAGCTGTTTTTT. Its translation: CASSHNRREGTGELFF.

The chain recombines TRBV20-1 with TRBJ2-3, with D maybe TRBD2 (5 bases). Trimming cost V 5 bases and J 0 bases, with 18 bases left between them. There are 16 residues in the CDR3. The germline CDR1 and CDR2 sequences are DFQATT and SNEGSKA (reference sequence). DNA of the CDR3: TGCAGTGCTCGCGACTTACGGCGGACTAGCACAGATACGCAGTATTTT. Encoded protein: CSARDLRRTSTDTQYF.

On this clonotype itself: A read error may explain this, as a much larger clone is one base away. The DNA for the CDR3 is TGTGCCAGTAGTATGAAAAAGACACTCAACTATGGCTACACCTTC. It encodes CASSMKKTLNYGYTF. The V call is TRBV19, the J call TRBJ1-2, with D uncertain. Trimming stripped 3 bases from V and 2 bases from J, with 13 bases between. The germline V gene encodes CDR1 LNHDA and CDR2 SQIVND (reference sequence). This CDR3 region has 15 residues.

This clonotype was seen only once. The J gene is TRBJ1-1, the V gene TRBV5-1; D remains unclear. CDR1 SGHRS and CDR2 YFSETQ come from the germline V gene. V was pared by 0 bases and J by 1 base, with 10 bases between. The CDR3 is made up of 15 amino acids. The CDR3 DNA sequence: TGCGCCAGCAGCTTGGCCTCCGCAGGGAACACTGAAGCTTTCTTT. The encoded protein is CASSLASAGNTEAFF.

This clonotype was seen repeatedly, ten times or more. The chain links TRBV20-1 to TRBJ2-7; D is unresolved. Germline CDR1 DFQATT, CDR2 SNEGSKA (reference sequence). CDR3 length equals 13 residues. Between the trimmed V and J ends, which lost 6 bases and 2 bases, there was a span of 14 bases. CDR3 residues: CSADLDVPYEQYF. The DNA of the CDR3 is TGCAGTGCCGACCTAGATGTCCCCTACGAGCAGTACTTC.

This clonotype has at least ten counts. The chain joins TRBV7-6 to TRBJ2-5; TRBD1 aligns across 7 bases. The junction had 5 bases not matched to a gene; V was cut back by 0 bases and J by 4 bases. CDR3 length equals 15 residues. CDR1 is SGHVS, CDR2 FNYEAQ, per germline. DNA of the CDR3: TGTGCCAGCAGCTTAGCACAGGGGCCCCCAGAGACCCAGTACTTC. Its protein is CASSLAQGPPETQYF.

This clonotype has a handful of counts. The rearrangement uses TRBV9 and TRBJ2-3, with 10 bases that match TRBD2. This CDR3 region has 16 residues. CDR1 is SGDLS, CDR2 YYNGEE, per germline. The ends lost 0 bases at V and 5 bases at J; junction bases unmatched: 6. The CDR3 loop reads CASSVDPSGSVDTQYF. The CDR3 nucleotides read TGTGCCAGCAGCGTAGACCCTAGCGGGAGTGTAGATACGCAGTATTTT. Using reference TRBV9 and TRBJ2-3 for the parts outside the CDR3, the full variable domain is DSGVTQTPKHLITATGQRVTLRCSPRSGDLSVYWYQQSLDQGLQFLIQYYNGEERAKGNILERFSAQQFPDLHSELNLSSLELGDSALYFCASSVDPSGSVDTQYFGPGTRLTVL.

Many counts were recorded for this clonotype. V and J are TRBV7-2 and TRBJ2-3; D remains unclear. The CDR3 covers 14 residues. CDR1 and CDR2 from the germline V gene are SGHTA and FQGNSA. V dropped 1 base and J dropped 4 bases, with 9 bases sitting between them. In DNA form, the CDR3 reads TGTGCCAGCAGCTTAGACATTAAGGCAGATACGCAGTATTTT. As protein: CASSLDIKADTQYF. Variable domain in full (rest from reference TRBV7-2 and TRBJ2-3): GAGVSQSPSNKVTEKGKDVELRCDPISGHTALYWYRQSLGQGLEFLIYFQGNSAPDKSGLPSDRFSAERTGGSVSTLTIQRTQQEDSAVYLCASSLDIKADTQYFGPGTRLTVL.

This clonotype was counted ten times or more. The CDR3 DNA is TGTGCCAGCAGCTCCCCGGGACAGGGGAGGGCAGATACGCAGTATTTT. This gives the protein CASSSPGQGRADTQYF. The J gene is TRBJ2-3, the V gene TRBV13; the match to TRBD1 covers 10 bases. J was trimmed by 4 bases and V by 4 bases; bases with no gene match: 8. The CDR3 extends over 16 amino acids. CDR1 and CDR2 (germline): PRHDT, FYEKMQ (reference sequence).

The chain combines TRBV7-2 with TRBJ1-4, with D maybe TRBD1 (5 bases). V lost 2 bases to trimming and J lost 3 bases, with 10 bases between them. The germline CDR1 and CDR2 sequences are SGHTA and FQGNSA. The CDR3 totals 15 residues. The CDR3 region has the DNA TGTGCCAGCAGCTTACTCCGGACACCTAATGAAAAACTGTTTTTT. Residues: CASSLLRTPNEKLFF.

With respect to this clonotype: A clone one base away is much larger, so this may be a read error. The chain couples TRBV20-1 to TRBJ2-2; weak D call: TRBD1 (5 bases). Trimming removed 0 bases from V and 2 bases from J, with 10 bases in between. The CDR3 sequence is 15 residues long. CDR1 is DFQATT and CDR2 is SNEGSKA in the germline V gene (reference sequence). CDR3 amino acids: CSARENRPNTGELFF. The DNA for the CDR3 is TGCAGTGCTAGAGAGAACAGGCCTAACACCGGGGAGCTGTTTTTT.

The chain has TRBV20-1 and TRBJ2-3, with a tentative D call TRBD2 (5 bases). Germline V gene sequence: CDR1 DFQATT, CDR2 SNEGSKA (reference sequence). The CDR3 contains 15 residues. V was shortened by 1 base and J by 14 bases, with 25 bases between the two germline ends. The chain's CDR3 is CSARGDEGSTDSRYF. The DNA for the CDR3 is TGCAGTGCTAGAGGGGATGAGGGAAGCACAGATTCGCGGTATTTT.

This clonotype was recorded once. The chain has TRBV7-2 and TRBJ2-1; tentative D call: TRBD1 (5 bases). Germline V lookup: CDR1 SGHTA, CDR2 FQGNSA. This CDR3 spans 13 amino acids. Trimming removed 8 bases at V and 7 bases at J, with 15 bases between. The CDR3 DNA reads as TGTGCCAGCGGGGCTCTTGGTTTGAATGAGCAGTTCTTC. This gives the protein CASGALGLNEQFF. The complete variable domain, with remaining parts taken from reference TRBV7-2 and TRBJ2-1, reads GAGVSQSPSNKVTEKGKDVELRCDPISGHTALYWYRQSLGQGLEFLIYFQGNSAPDKSGLPSDRFSAERTGGSVSTLTIQRTQQEDSAVYLCASGALGLNEQFFGPGTRLTVL.